One TCR beta chain is described in this entry. The data were taken from a study of identical twins. MiXCR, applied by TCRdb to the 5' RACE reads, yields one record per CDR3 protein. In the table there are some 500,000 distinct CDR3 sequences, less than 25% of which are singletons. Germline-derived CDR1 and CDR2 are MNHEY and SMNVEV (reference sequence). Trimming took 3 bases from V and 1 from J; bases not matched to a gene: 5. The CDR3 extends over 15 amino acids. This sample was also put to use in a study of T cells expressing NK-cell markers.

The source of this sequence is a woman between 18 and 30 years old in good health. Material for sequencing was CD4+ T cells sorted from blood. The chain is built from TRBV27 and TRBJ1-1; TRBD1 matches at 7 bases. CDR3 nucleotide sequence: TGTGCCAGCAGTTTTTTTGGGACAGCGAACACTGAAGCTTTCTTT. This gives the protein CASSFFGTANTEAFF.